This T cell receptor beta chain was documented in a study of beta chain features in type 1 diabetes. Notes on the study in general: Across all four CD4+ subsets, people with type 1 diabetes showed modestly shorter TCRB CDR3s.

Expressed TCRB transcripts were sequenced after all isolated RNA was converted to cDNA. TCRdb's copy holds only in-frame clones and misses some; the assay was immunoSEQ multiplex PCR. Here the sample spans 150,000 to 200,000 clones, 6.5% to 8.5% being singletons. About this clone itself: Its antigen remains unidentified.

Sequenced material: central memory CD4+ T cells from blood. This TCR was recovered from a woman aged 18-35 years with type 1 diabetes.

This CDR3 is CASSRLIEQYF. The CDR3 DNA is TGTGCCAGCAGCCGACTCATCGAGCAGTACTTC. J is TRBJ2-7 and V is TRBV7-2; D is unresolved. V lost 5 bases and J lost 6, with 8 bases in between. The CDR3 totals 11 residues. Germline-derived CDR1 and CDR2 are SGHTA and FQGNSA.